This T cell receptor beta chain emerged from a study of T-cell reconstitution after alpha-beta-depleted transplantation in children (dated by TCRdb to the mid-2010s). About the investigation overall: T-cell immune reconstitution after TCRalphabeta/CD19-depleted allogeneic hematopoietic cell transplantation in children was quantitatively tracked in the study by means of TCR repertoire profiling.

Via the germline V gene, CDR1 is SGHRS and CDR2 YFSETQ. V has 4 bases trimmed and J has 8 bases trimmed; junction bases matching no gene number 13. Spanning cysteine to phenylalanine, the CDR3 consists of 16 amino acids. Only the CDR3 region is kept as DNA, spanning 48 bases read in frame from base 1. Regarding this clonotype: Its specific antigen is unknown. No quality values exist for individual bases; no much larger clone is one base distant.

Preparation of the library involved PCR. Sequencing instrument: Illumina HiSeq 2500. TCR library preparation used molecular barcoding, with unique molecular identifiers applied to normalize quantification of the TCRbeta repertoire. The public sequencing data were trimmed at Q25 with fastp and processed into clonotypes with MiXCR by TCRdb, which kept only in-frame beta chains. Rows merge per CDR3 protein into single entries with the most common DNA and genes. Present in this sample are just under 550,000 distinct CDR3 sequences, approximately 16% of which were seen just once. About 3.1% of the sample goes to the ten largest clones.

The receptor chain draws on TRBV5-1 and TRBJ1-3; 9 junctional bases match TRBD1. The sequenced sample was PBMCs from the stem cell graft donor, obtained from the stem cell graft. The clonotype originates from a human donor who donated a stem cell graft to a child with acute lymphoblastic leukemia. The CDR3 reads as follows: CASSPGWDRAAHTIYF. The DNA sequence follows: TGCGCCAGCAGCCCGGGATGGGACAGGGCGGCCCACACCATATATTTT.